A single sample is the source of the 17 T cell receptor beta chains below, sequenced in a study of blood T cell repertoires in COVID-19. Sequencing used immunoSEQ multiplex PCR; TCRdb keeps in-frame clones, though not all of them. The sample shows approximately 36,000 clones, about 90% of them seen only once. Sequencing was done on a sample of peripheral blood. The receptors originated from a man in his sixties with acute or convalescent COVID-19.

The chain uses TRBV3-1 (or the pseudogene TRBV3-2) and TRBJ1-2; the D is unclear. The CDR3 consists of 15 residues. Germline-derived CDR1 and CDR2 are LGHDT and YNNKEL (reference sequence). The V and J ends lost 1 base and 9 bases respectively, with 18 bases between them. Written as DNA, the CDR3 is TGTGCCAGCAGCCAAGGCGAAAGCAGGCCAGGTCGCTACACCTTC. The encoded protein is CASSQGESRPGRYTF.

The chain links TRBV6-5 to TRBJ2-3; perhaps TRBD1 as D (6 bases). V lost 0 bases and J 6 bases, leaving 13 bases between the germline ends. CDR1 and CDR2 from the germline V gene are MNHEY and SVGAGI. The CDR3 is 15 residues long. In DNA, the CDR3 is TGTGCCAGCAGTTACTCTGGGGGCGCCGGGGATACGCAGTATTTT. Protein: CASSYSGGAGDTQYF.

CDR3 protein: CASSLVQHHVPSGYTF. The CDR3 bases are TGTGCCAGCAGTTTGGTACAGCACCACGTCCCAAGTGGCTACACCTTC. The V call is TRBV27, the J call TRBJ1-2; D remains ambiguous. The CDR3 extends over 16 amino acids. The V and J ends lost 3 bases and 7 bases respectively, with 21 bases between them. The germline gives CDR1 MNHEY, CDR2 SMNVEV (reference sequence).

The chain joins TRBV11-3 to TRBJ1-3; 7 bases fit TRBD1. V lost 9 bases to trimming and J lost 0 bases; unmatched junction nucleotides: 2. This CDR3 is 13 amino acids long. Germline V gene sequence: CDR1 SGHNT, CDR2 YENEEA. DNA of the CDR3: TGTGCCAGTAGGGACAGCTCTGGAAACACCATATATTTT. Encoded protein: CASRDSSGNTIYF.

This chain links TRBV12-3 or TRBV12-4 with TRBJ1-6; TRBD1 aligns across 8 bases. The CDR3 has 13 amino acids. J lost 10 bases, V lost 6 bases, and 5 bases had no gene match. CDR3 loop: CASRTGVRSPLHF. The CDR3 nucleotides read TGTGCCAGCAGGACAGGGGTGAGGTCACCCCTCCACTTT.

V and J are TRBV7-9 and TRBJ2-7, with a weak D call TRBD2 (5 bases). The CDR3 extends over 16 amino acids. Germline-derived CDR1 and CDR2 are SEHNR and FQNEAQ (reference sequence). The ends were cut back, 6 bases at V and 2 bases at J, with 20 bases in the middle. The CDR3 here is CASRPKTGYLPYEQYV. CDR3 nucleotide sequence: TGTGCCAGCAGGCCTAAAACGGGGTATCTCCCCTACGAGCAGTACGTC.

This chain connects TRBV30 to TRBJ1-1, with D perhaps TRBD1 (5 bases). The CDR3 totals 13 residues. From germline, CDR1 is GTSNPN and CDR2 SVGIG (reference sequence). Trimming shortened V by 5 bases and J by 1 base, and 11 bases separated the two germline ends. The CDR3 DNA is TGTGCCTGGGGTAGACAGCGGAACACTGAAGCTTTCTTT. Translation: CAWGRQRNTEAFF.

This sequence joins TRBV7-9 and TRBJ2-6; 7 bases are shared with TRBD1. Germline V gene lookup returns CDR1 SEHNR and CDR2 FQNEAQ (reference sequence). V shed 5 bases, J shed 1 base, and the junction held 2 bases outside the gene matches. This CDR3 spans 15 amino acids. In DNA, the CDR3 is TGTGCCAGCAGCGGGACAGCTTCTGGGGCCAACGTCCTGACTTTC. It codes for CASSGTASGANVLTF.

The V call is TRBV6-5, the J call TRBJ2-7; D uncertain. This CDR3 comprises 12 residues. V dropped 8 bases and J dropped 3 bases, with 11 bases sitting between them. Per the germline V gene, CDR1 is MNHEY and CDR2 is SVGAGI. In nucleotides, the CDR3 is TGTGCCAGCTCCGCGCATCTCTACGAGCAGTACTTC. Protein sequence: CASSAHLYEQYF.

CDR3 amino acids: CASGHSNYGYTF. CDR3 sequence (DNA): TGTGCTAGTGGTCACAGTAACTATGGCTACACCTTC. The chain carries TRBV12-5 and TRBJ1-2; no definite D call. V was trimmed by 5 bases and J by 1 base, leaving 5 bases between them. The length of the CDR3 is 12 residues. CDR1 and CDR2 (germline): LGHNT, FRNRAP.

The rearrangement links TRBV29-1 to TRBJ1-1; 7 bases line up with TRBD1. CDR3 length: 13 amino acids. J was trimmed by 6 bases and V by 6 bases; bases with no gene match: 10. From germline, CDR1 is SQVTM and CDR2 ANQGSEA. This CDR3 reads CSVNGGQIAEAFF. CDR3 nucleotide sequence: TGCAGCGTCAATGGGGGACAGATCGCTGAAGCTTTCTTT.

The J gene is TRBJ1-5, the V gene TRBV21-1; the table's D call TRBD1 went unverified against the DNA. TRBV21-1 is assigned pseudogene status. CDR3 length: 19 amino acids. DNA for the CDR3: TGTGCCAGCAGCAAAATAATCGGGACAGGGTCTTATAGCAATCAGCCCCAGCATTTT. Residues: CASSKIIGTGSYSNQPQHF.

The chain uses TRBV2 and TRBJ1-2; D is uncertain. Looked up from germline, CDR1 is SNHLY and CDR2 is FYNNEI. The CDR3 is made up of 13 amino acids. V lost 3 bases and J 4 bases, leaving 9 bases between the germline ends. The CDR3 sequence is CASSDETPYGYTF. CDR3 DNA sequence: TGTGCCAGCAGTGACGAAACACCCTATGGCTACACCTTC.

This CDR3 is CASSLLPSGTGEQFF. For the CDR3, the DNA is TGTGCCAGCAGCTTACTGCCTAGCGGGACGGGTGAGCAGTTCTTC. The gene calls are TRBV7-8 and TRBJ2-1; TRBD2 aligns across 9 bases. Germline-derived CDR1 and CDR2 are SGHVS and FQNEAQ. The ends lost 2 bases at V and 9 bases at J; junction bases unmatched: 8. The CDR3 sequence is 15 residues long. Full variable domain (outside the CDR3, taken from reference TRBV7-8 and TRBJ2-1): GAGVSQSPRYKVAKRGQDVALRCDPISGHVSLFWYQQALGQGPEFLTYFQNEAQLDKSGLPSDRFFAERPEGSVSTLKIQRTQQEDSAVYLCASSLLPSGTGEQFFGPGTRLTVL.

CDR3 amino acids: CASSYRGPLAFF. CDR3 DNA: TGTGCCAGCAGTTACCGCGGCCCGTTGGCTTTCTTT. The chain joins TRBV6-2 or TRBV6-3 to TRBJ1-1; unclear D gene. Germline CDR1 and CDR2: MNHEY and SVGEGT. This CDR3 has 12 amino acids. With 2 bases removed from V and 11 bases from J, the gap between germline ends came to 12 bases.

In DNA, the CDR3 is TGTGCCAGCAGCTTAACCGGGACAGGGGCTTATGGCTACACCTTC. The encoded protein is CASSLTGTGAYGYTF. This chain uses TRBV7-2 with TRBJ1-2, with 10 bases matching TRBD1. J was trimmed by 5 bases and V by 2 bases; bases with no gene match: 5. Germline assignment: CDR1 SGHTA and CDR2 FQGNSA. CDR3 size: 15 residues.

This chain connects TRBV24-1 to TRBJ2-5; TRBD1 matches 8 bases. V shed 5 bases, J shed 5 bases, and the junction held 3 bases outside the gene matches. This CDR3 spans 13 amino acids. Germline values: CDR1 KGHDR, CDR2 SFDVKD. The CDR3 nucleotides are TGTGCCACCAGTGCCCGGGACAGGGAGACCCAGTACTTC. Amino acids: CATSARDRETQYF.